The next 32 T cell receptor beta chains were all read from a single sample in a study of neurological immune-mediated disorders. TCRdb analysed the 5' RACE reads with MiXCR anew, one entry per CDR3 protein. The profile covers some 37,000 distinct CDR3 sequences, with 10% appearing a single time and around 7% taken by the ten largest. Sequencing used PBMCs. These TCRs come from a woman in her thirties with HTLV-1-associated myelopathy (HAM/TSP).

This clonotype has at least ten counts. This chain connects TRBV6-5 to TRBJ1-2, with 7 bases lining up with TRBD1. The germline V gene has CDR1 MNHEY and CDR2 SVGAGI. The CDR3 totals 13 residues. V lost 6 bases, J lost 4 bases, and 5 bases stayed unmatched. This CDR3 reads CASRPTGPYGYTF. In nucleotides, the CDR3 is TGTGCCAGCAGACCGACAGGGCCCTATGGCTACACCTTC.

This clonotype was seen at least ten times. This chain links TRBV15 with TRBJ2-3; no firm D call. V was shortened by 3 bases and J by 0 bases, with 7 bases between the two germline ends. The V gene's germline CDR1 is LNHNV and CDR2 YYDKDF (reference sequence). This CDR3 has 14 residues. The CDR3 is CATSRDGSTDTQYF. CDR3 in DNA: TGTGCCACCAGCAGGGACGGTAGCACAGATACGCAGTATTTT.

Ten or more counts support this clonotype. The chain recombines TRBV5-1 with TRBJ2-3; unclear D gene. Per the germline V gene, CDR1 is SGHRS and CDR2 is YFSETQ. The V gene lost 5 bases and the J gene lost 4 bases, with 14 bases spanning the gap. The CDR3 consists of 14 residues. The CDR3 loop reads CASRGTQSSDTQYF. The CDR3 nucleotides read TGCGCCAGCAGAGGTACACAAAGTTCAGATACGCAGTATTTT.

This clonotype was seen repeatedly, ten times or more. The CDR3 region is CSGSGGKGTDTQYF. The CDR3 bases are TGCAGCGGTAGCGGGGGGAAAGGCACAGATACGCAGTATTTT. This chain links TRBV20-1 with TRBJ2-3, with 10 bases aligning to TRBD2. The CDR3 covers 14 residues. Germline V lookup: CDR1 DFQATT, CDR2 SNEGSKA (reference sequence).

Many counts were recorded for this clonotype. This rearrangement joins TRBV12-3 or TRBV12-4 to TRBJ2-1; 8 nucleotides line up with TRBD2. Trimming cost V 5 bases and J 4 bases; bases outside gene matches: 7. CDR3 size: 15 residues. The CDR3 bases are TGTGCCAGCAGTCCCCGGTTAGCGGGATACAATGAGCAGTTCTTC. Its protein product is CASSPRLAGYNEQFF.

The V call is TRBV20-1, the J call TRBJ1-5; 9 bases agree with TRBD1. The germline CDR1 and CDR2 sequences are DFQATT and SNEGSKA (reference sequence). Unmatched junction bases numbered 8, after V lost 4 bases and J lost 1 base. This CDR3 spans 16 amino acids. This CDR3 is CSATGQGEVSNQPQHF. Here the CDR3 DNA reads TGCAGTGCTACGGGACAGGGTGAAGTGAGCAATCAGCCCCAGCATTTT.

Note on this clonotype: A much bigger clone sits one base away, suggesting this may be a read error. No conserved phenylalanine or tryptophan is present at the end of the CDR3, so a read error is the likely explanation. The CDR3 loop is CSATPGHLQETQYL. DNA for the CDR3: TGCAGTGCTACTCCGGGACACCTTCAAGAGACCCAGTACTTA. V and J are TRBV20-1 and TRBJ2-5; a possible D gene is TRBD1 (6 bases). Trimming stripped 4 bases from V and 2 bases from J, with 14 bases between. Germline assignment: CDR1 DFQATT and CDR2 SNEGSKA (reference sequence). The CDR3 length is 14 residues.

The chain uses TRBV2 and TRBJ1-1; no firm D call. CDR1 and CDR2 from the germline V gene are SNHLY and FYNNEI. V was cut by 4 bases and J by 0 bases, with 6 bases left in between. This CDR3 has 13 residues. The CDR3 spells CASSVDVNTEAFF. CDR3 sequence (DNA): TGTGCCAGCAGTGTAGACGTGAACACTGAAGCTTTCTTT.

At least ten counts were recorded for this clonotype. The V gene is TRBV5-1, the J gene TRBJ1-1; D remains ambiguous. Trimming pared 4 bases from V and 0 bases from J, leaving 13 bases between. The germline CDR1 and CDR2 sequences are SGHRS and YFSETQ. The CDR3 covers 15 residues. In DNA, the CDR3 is TGCGCCAGCAGCCCCCGGGAGGGTCTGAACACTGAAGCTTTCTTT. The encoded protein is CASSPREGLNTEAFF.

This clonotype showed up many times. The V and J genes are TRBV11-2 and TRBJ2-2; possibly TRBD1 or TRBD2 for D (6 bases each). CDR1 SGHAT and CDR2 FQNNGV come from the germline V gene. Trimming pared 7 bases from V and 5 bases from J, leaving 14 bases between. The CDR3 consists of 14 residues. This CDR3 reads CASTRGPGTGELFF. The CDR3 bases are TGTGCCAGCACCCGGGGGCCGGGGACCGGGGAGCTGTTTTTT. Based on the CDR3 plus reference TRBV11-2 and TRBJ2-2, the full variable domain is EAGVAQSPRYKIIEKRQSVAFWCNPISGHATLYWYQQILGQGPKLLIQFQNNGVVDDSQLPKDRFSAERLKGVDSTLKIQPAKLEDSAVYLCASTRGPGTGELFFGEGSRLTVL.

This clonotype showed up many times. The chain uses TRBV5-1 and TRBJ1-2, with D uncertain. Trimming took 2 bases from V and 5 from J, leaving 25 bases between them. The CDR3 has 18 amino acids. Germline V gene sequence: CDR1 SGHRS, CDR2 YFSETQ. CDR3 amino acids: CASSLNVGTVPSEYGYTF. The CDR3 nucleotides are TGCGCCAGCAGCTTAAATGTTGGAACGGTTCCGTCCGAGTATGGCTACACCTTC.

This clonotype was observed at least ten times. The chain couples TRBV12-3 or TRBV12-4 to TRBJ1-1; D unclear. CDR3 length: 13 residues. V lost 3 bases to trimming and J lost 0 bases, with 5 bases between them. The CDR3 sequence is CASSFQMNTEAFF. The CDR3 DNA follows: TGTGCCAGCAGTTTTCAGATGAACACTGAAGCTTTCTTT.

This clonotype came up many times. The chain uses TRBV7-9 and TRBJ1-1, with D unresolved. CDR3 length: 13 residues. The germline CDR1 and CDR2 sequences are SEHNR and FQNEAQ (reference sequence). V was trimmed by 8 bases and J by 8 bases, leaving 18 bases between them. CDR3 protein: CASSPPPQLEAFF. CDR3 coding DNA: TGTGCCAGCTCCCCGCCGCCGCAGCTAGAAGCTTTCTTT.

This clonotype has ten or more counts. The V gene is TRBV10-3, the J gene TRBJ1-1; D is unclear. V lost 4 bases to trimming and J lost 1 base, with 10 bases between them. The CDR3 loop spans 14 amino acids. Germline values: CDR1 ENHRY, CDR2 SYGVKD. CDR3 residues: CAISVTAGNTEAFF. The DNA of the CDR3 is TGTGCCATCAGTGTCACGGCAGGGAACACTGAAGCTTTCTTT.

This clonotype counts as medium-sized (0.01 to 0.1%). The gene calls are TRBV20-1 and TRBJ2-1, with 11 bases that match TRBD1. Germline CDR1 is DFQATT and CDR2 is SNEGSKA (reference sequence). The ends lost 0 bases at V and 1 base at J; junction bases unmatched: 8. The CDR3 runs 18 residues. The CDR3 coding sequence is TGCAGTGCTAGAGATGGGACAGGGGGGAAAGGGTCCTACAATGAGCAGTTCTTC. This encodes CSARDGTGGKGSYNEQFF.

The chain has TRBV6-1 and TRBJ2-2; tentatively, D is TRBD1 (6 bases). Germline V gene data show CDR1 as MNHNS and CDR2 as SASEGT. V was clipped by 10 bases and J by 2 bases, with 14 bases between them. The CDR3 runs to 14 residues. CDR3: CAINRVCNTGELFF. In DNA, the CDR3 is TGTGCCATCAACAGGGTCTGTAACACCGGGGAGCTGTTTTTT.

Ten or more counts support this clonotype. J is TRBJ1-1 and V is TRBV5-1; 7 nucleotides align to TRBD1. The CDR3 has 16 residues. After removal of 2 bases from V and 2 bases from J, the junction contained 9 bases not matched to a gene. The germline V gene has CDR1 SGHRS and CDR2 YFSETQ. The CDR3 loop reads CASSFGRGQSNTEAFF. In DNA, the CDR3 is TGCGCCAGCAGCTTTGGGAGGGGGCAGAGTAACACTGAAGCTTTCTTT.

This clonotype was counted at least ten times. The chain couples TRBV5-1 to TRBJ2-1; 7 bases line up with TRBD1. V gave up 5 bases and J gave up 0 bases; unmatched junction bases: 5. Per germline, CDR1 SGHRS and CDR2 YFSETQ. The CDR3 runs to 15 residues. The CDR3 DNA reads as TGCGCCAGCAGGACAGGGACGGGCTCCTACAATGAGCAGTTCTTC. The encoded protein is CASRTGTGSYNEQFF.

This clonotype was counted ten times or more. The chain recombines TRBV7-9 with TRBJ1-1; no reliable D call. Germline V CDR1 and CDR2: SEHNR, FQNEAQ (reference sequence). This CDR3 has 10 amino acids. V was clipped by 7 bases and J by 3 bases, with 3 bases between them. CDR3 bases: TGTGCCAGCATCGACACTGAAGCTTTCTTT. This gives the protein CASIDTEAFF. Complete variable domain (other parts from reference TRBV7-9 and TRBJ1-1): DTGVSQNPRHKITKRGQNVTFRCDPISEHNRLYWYRQTLGQGPEFLTYFQNEAQLEKSRLLSDRFSAERPKGSFSTLEIQRTEQGDSAMYLCASIDTEAFFGQGTRLTVV.

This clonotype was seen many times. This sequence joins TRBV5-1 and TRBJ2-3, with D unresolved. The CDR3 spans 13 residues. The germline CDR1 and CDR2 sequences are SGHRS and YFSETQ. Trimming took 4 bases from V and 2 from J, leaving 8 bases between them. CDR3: CASSRVDTDTQYF. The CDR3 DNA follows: TGCGCCAGCAGCCGTGTCGACACAGATACGCAGTATTTT.

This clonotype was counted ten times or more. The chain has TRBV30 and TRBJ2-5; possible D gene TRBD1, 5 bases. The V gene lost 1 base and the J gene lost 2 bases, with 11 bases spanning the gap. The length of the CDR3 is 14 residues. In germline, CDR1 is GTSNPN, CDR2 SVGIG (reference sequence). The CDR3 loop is CAWSGGATQETQYF. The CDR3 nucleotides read TGTGCCTGGAGTGGTGGGGCGACTCAAGAGACCCAGTACTTC.

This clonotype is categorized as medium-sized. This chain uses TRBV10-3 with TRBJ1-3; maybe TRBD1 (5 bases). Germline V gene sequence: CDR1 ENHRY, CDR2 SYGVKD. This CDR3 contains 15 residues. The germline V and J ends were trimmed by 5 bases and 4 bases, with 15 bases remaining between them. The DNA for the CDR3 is TGTGCCATCAGTAACTCCCGACAGAAAGGAAACACCATATATTTT. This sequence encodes CAISNSRQKGNTIYF.

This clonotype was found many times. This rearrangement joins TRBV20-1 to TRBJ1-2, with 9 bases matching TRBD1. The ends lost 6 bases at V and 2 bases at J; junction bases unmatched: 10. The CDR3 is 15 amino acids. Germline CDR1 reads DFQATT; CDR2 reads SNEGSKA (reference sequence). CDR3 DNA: TGCAGTGCCCCCAGACCGGGACAGGGAAACTATGGCTACACCTTC. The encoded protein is CSAPRPGQGNYGYTF.

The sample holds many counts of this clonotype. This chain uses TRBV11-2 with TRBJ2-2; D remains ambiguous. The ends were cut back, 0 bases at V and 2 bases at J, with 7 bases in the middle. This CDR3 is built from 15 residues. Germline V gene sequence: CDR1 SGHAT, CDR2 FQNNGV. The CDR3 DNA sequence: TGTGCCAGCAGCTTAGAGGTCTTTAACACCGGGGAGCTGTTTTTT. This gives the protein CASSLEVFNTGELFF. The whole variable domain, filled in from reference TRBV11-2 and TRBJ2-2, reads EAGVAQSPRYKIIEKRQSVAFWCNPISGHATLYWYQQILGQGPKLLIQFQNNGVVDDSQLPKDRFSAERLKGVDSTLKIQPAKLEDSAVYLCASSLEVFNTGELFFGEGSRLTVL.

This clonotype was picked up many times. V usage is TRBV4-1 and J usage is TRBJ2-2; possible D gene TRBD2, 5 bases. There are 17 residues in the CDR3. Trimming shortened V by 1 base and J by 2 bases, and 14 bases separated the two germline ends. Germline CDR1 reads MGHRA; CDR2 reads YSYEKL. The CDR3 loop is CASSQVIAGINTGELFF. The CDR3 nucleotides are TGCGCCAGCAGCCAAGTTATTGCGGGCATAAACACCGGGGAGCTGTTTTTT.

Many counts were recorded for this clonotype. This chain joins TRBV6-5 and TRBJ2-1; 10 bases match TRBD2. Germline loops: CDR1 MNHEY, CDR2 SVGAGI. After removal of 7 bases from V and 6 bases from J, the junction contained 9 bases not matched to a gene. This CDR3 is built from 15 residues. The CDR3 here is CASTKAGGGGNEQFF. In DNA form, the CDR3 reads TGTGCCAGCACTAAAGCGGGGGGGGGAGGCAATGAGCAGTTCTTC.

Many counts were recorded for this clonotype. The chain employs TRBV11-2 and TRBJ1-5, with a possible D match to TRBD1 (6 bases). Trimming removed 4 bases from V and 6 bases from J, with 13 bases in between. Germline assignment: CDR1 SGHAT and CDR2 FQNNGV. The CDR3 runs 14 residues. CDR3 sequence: CASSSGDRAQPQHF. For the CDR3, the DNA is TGTGCCAGCAGCTCAGGGGATCGGGCTCAGCCCCAGCATTTT.

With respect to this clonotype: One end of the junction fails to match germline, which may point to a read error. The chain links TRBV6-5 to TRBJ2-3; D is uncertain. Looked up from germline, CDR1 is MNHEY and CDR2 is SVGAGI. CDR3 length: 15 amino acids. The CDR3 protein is CAISYEPSWGDTQYF. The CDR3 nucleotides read TGTGCCATCAGTTACGAGCCGTCGTGGGGAGATACGCAGTATTTT.

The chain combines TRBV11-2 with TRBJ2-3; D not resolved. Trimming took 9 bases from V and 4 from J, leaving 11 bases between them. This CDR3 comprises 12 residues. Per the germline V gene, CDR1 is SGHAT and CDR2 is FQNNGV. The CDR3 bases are TGTGCCAGTATTGGTGGGTCAGATACGCAGTATTTT. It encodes CASIGGSDTQYF.

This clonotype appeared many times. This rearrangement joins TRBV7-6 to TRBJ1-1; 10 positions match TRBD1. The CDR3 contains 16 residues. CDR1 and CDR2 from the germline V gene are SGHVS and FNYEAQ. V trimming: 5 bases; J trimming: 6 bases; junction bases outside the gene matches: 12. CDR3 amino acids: CASSKDPPGQGSEAFF. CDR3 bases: TGTGCCAGCAGCAAAGACCCCCCGGGACAGGGGTCTGAAGCTTTCTTT. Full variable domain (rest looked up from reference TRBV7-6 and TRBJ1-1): GAGVSQSPRYKVTKRGQDVALRCDPISGHVSLYWYRQALGQGPEFLTYFNYEAQQDKSGLPNDRFSAERPEGSISTLTIQRTEQRDSAMYRCASSKDPPGQGSEAFFGQGTRLTVV.

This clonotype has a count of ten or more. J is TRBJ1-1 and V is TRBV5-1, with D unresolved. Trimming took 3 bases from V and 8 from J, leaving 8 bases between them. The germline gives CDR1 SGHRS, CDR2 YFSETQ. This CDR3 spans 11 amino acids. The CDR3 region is CASSSLGEAFF. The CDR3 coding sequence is TGCGCCAGCAGCTCGCTGGGGGAAGCTTTCTTT.

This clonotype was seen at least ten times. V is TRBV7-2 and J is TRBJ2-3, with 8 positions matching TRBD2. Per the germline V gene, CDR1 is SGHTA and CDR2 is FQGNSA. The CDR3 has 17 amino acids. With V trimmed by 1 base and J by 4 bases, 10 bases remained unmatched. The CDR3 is CASSLEYPGGVSDTQYF. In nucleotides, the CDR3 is TGTGCCAGCAGCTTAGAGTATCCGGGGGGGGTCTCAGATACGCAGTATTTT.